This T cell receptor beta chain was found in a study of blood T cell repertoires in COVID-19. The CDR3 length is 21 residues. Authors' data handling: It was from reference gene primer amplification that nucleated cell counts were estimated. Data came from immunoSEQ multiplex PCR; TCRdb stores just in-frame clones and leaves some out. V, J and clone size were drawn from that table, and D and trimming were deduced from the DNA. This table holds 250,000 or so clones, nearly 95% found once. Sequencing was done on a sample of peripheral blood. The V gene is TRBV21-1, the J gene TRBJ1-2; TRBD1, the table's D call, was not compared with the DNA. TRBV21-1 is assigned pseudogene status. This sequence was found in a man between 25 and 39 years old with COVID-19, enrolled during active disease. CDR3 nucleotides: TGTGCCAGCAGCAGCCCCTTGCGAGCAGGGTGTATTTCGAACGGTAACTATGGCTACACCTTC. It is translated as CASSSPLRAGCISNGNYGYTF.